Below are 6 T cell receptor beta chains sequenced from a single sample in a study of shared clonotypes between healthy human individuals. Profiled with immunoSEQ multiplex PCR; TCRdb holds only in-frame clones, not every one. This sample carries 2 million to 2.5 million clones, more than 80% of them seen once, and the ten largest clones take 0.39%. The sample consisted of naive CD4+ T cells from PBMCs. The subset denotes: CD45RA+ positively selected. Receptors were obtained from a young man in good health. Some clones in this sample may be carry-over from other donors' samples.

This sequence joins TRBV27 and TRBJ2-5; no clear D gene. Germline CDR1 MNHEY, CDR2 SMNVEV (reference sequence). The CDR3 is 15 residues long. Trimming stripped 3 bases from V and 5 bases from J, with 16 bases between. The CDR3 DNA reads as TGTGCCAGCAGTTTCAGGTTAGGGCTGGGTGAGACCCAGTACTTC. Amino acid sequence: CASSFRLGLGETQYF.

The genes are TRBV15 and TRBJ1-2; D is perhaps TRBD1 (6 bases). Per germline, CDR1 LNHNV and CDR2 YYDKDF (reference sequence). Trimming took 7 bases from V and 2 from J, leaving 17 bases between them. The CDR3 has 15 residues. The CDR3 is CATIGPGEGNYGYTF. In nucleotides, the CDR3 is TGTGCCACCATTGGGCCAGGGGAGGGGAACTATGGCTACACCTTC.

On this clone: Within the sample, other DNA sequences also encode this same CDR3. V is TRBV6-5 and J is TRBJ2-7; a possible D gene is TRBD2 (5 bases). Germline V gives CDR1 MNHEY, CDR2 SVGAGI. V dropped 4 bases and J dropped 6 bases, with 7 bases sitting between them. The CDR3 contains 11 residues. CDR3 sequence reads: CASSLGSEQYF. The DNA for the CDR3 is TGTGCCAGCAGTTTGGGGAGCGAGCAGTACTTC.

The chain joins TRBV7-3 to TRBJ1-1; D is undetermined. The germline V and J ends were trimmed by 4 bases and 1 base, with 10 bases remaining between them. CDR3 size: 14 residues. CDR1 and CDR2 from the germline V gene are SGHTA and FQGTGA. The DNA of the CDR3 is TGTGCCAGCAGCTCCCAGGCCGAGAACACTGAAGCTTTCTTT. Protein sequence: CASSSQAENTEAFF.

Only a few counts were recorded for this clone. The chain joins TRBV4-1 to TRBJ1-5; 10 bases are shared with TRBD1. CDR3 size: 13 residues. V shed 4 bases, J shed 9 bases, and the junction held 3 bases outside the gene matches. Germline CDR1 and CDR2: MGHRA and YSYEKL. The DNA of the CDR3 is TGCGCCAGCAGCCGAGGGACAGGGGCGCCCCAGCATTTT. This gives the protein CASSRGTGAPQHF.

The sample holds one count of this clone. The genes are TRBV4-3 and TRBJ2-7; 9 bases match TRBD2. In germline, CDR1 is LGHNA, CDR2 YSLEER. V dropped 1 base and J dropped 4; count of bases not matched to a gene: 5. The CDR3 is made up of 15 amino acids. This chain's CDR3 is CASSQAAGGPYEQYF. The CDR3, as DNA: TGCGCCAGCAGCCAAGCCGCGGGAGGGCCGTACGAGCAGTACTTC.